The subject of this entry is one T cell receptor beta chain. What antigen it recognizes has not been identified. The input lacks base qualities; no much larger clone sits a single base away. Per the germline V gene, SGHTA is the CDR1 and FQGNSA is the CDR2. The CDR3 covers 15 residues, taking in both the cysteine and the phenylalanine. Left in the record is the CDR3 DNA by itself, 45 bases read in frame from the first base. Germline trimming: 4 bases from V, 2 bases from J; junction bases outside gene matches: 6. Healthy HIV-negative adults with no recently reported acute infections or vaccinations were included as donors. Only Caucasian adults living in Nashville, Tennessee, USA were represented among the donors. For unsorted samples, tens of millions of PBMCs were counted, and genomic DNA was extracted using the QIAamp DNA Blood Mini kit. Blood was obtained by leukapheresis, after which PBMCs were separated by Ficoll-Histopaque density gradient centrifugation and cryopreserved in liquid nitrogen vapor phase.

Using the deep immunoSEQ assay, multiplex PCR amplified TCR CDR3 regions from genomic DNA. Extracted genomic DNA from each cell subset was distributed evenly across all wells of several immunoSEQ 96-well plates, and each plate was treated as a replicate. Each replicate PCR for unsorted PBMC received about 0.3 ug genomic DNA, equal to about 30,000 T cell genomes. Ten immunoSEQ deep assay plates were used to sequence unsorted PBMC genomic DNA. Purified libraries were measured with a Qubit 3.0 fluorometer, size-checked on a Bioanalyzer 2100, and measured again with the KAPA Library Quantification kit. Each immunoSEQ 96-well plate was sequenced on its own single-read 150-cycle Illumina NextSeq 550 flow cell. As for how the authors treated the data: Because only junctional sequences without quality scores were contained in the immunoSEQ output, filtering matching that applied to full-length reads could not be performed. Sequences were annotated with PyIR, a Python wrapper for IgBLAST v1.9, and V/J genes and CDR3 were assigned using IMGT germline references. Any read was removed if the V/J assignment was weak (E-value above 1e-6), the CDR3 was missing, or the read contained stop codons, out-of-frame junctions, or ambiguous translated residues. V3J clonotypes were defined as sequences sharing an identical inferred V gene, J gene, and CDR3 amino acid sequence. The percentage overlap between two repertoires was calculated by dividing the number of shared unique clonotypes by the size of the smaller repertoire. Three approaches were used to assess repertoire richness: RTK rarefaction, the Chao1 estimator, and Recon v2.1 estimates of unobserved clonotypes. The immuneACCESS repertoire file appears here via TCRdb, limited to in-frame rearrangements. These files lack a portion of the clones; in checked studies, under half of the deficit traces to unresolved V genes, and the cause of the others is not known. V, J and clone size were drawn from that table, and D and trimming were deduced from the DNA. Present in this sample are fewer than 600,000 clones, about 80% of which were seen just once. In total, the top ten clones hold approximately 12% of the sample.

The source of the sample is a study of shared clonotypes between healthy human individuals (TCRdb year 2020). Study-level background: The cohort included three men and a couple of women between 18 and 49 years of age. Leukapheresis yielded between about 0.85 and 9 billion PBMCs per donor. To increase sequencing depth and limit assay-specific biases, different laboratories used diverse techniques to prepare libraries and sequence TCR repertoires. To estimate repertoire size and how much clonotypes are shared between individuals, the study performed deep sequencing of blood TCR repertoires from 4 to 6 healthy adults.

The paper as a whole reports these results and caveats: Pairwise subsampling indicated that sequencing depth was expected to affect the degree of clonotype sharing among donors. Sampling was restricted to blood, and TCR repertoires in tissue are likely to differ from TCR repertoires in blood. The genetic and exposure-history diversity represented was limited by the small number of donors.

Sequencing used PBMCs. The receptor was isolated from a woman aged 40 to 50 in good health. Some clones in this sample may be carry-over from other donors' samples. The chain is assembled from TRBV7-2 and TRBJ2-7, with 9 central nucleotides matching TRBD1. The DNA sequence is as follows: TGTGCCAGCAGCTCCTTCGGGACAGGGCCCTACGAGCAGTACTTC. The encoded protein is CASSSFGTGPYEQYF.